This T cell receptor beta chain emerged from a study of blood T cells in healthy people across ages. There are a few counts of this clonotype. The authors ran a second PCR of 7 to 11 cycles using a sample-barcoded 5' primer and a J-beta primer mix. TCRdb reprocessed the 5' RACE reads with MiXCR, giving one entry per CDR3 protein. The sample holds 850,000 to 1,000,000 distinct CDR3 sequences, approximately 49% seen once. The germline gives CDR1 MNHEY, CDR2 SVGAGI. The CDR3 totals 16 residues. Trimming took off 1 base at V and 0 bases at J, with 11 bases between the two ends. Individuals who donated were healthy Caucasians from Russia aged roughly 6 to 100.

The sequencing sample was made of blood. J is TRBJ2-3 and V is TRBV6-5, with D possibly matching TRBD2 (6 bases). This receptor was taken from a man aged 25-45 years in good health. The CDR3 region is CASSYLAAYSTDTQYF. Written as DNA, the CDR3 is TGTGCCAGCAGTTACTTAGCGGCCTATAGCACAGATACGCAGTATTTT.